The clone carrying this T cell receptor beta chain was counted only a few times. Antigen unknown. The data originate from a study of T cell responses to AZD1222 COVID-19 vaccine. Across the study: Second-dose intervals of approximately 4 or approximately 12 weeks were pooled. Study findings and constraints: After two AZD1222 doses, spike-specific TCR breadth and depth rose versus day 0. Baseline testing showed seropositivity in only 5 or 6 AZD1222 recipients.

Trimming removed 6 bases from V and 4 bases from J; junction bases left unmatched: 6. CDR3 length: 14 amino acids. Germline V gives CDR1 MNHEY, CDR2 SVGAGI. Only in-frame clones appear in the TCRdb table, and some are missing; sequencing was by immunoSEQ multiplex PCR. The sample has around 170,000 clones; about nine tenths are singletons. The sequence derives from an adult in good health. Specimen: peripheral blood, collected on day 0 of AZD1222 vaccination. The chain links TRBV6-5 to TRBJ2-3, with 8 bases fitting TRBD2. In DNA, the CDR3 is TGTGCCAGCAGGACGGGACTAGAGCCAGATACGCAGTATTTT. This sequence encodes CASRTGLEPDTQYF.